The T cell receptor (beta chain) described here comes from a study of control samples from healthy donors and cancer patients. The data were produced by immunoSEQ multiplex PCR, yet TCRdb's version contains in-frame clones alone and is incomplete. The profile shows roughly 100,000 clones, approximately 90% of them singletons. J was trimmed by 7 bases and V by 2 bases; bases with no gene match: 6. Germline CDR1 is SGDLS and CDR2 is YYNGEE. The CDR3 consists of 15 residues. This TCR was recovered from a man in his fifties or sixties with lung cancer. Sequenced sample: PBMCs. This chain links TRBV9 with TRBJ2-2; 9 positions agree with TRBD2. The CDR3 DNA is TGTGCCAGCAGCGTCCCTAGCGGGGCAGGCGGGGAGCTGTTTTTT. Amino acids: CASSVPSGAGGELFF.